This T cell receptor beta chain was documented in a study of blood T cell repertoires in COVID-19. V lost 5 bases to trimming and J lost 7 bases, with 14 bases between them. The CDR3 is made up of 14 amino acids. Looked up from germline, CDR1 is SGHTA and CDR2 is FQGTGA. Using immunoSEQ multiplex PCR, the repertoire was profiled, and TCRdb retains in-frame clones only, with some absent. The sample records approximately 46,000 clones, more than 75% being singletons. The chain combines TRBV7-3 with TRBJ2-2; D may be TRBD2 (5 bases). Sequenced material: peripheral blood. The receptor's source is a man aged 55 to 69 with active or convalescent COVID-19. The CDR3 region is CASSVAGKGGELFF. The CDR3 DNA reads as TGTGCCAGCAGCGTCGCCGGGAAGGGCGGGGAGCTGTTTTTT. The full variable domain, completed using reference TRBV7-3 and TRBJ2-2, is GAGVSQTPSNKVTEKGKYVELRCDPISGHTALYWYRQSLGQGPEFLIYFQGTGAADDSGLPNDRFFAVRPEGSVSTLKIQRTERGDSAVYLCASSVAGKGGELFFGEGSRLTVL.